Given below is one T cell receptor (beta chain) in context. V shed 4 bases and J 3 bases; nucleotides not matched to a gene: 3. This CDR3 has 15 amino acids. Looked up from germline, CDR1 is SEHNR and CDR2 is FQNEAQ (reference sequence). The sample comes from a study of blood T cell repertoires in COVID-19. Study information: Spain, Italy and the United States supplied samples that represented acute and convalescent COVID-19.

TCRdb keeps only in-frame clones here, not all; method: immunoSEQ multiplex PCR. The data hold roughly 200,000 clones, with roughly 85% observed a single time. Adults between about 18 and 95 years of age took part from fewer than 30 US areas. Two negative PCRs, clearance, or symptom resolution were required of recovered Cohort 3 donors. Sequencing was done on a sample of PBMCs or T cells enriched from blood (not recorded which). This receptor was taken from a man between 40 and 49 years old who had recovered from COVID-19. V gene TRBV7-9 combines with J gene TRBJ2-1; TRBD2 agrees at 10 bases. The CDR3, as DNA: TGTGCCAGCAGCTCCGGGACTAGCGTCTACAATGAGCAGTTCTTC. Translation: CASSSGTSVYNEQFF.